Listed below are T cell receptor beta chains from one sample, sequenced in a study of T cells after yellow fever vaccination. MiXCR was run by TCRdb on the 5' RACE reads, yielding one entry per CDR3 protein. This sample has around 400,000 distinct CDR3 sequences, with 11% found just once. Sequences were derived from PBMCs, sampled on the day of the first yellow fever vaccination. The source of these receptors is a man in his late teens or twenties who received the YFV17D yellow fever vaccine. Each CDR3 is given with its conserved first and last residue. Each record gives: clone size, V gene, J gene, D gene, CDR3 DNA, CDR3 protein. The D gene is left open where the match is weak. Size is stated for part of the rows, as once, few or many counts, or as a class when the clone is expanded.

-	TRBV3-1	TRBJ2-3	-	TGTGCCAGCAGCCATATCTCAAGAACGCAGTATTTT	CASSHISRTQYF
few	TRBV5-1	TRBJ2-1	-	TGCGCCAGCAGCTTGGGTGTTCGAAGCAATGAGCAGTTCTTC	CASSLGVRSNEQFF
few	TRBV4-3	TRBJ2-7	-	TGCGCCAGCAGCCTCCCCCCCAGAGGCTCCTACGAGCAGTACTTC	CASSLPPRGSYEQYF
-	TRBV7-9	TRBJ1-1	-	TGTGCCAGCAGCTTAGTAGACCCCGCAGCCACTGAAGCTTTCTTT	CASSLVDPAATEAFF
-	TRBV10-3	TRBJ2-3	TRBD1	TGTGCCATCAACGGACCGGGACAGGGTGCAGATACGCAGTATTTT	CAINGPGQGADTQYF
few	TRBV12-3/TRBV12-4	TRBJ2-5	TRBD2	TGTGCCAGCAGGACTAGCGGGGGCGGGGAGACCCAGTACTTC	CASRTSGGGETQYF
many	TRBV18	TRBJ2-3	-	TGTGCCAGCTCTTGGGACACAAATACGCAGTATTTT	CASSWDTNTQYF
-	TRBV12-3/TRBV12-4	TRBJ1-1	TRBD1	TGTGCCAGCAGTTTGACGGACAGGGGATTAACTGAAGCTTTCTTT	CASSLTDRGLTEAFF
-	TRBV12-3/TRBV12-4	TRBJ2-7	-	TGTGCCAGCAGTTCGGGCCCGGCCTCCTACGAGCAGTACTTC	CASSSGPASYEQYF
-	TRBV10-3	TRBJ2-1	TRBD2	TGTGCCGTCCTTAGCGGGGAATACAATGAGCAGTTCTTC	CAVLSGEYNEQFF
-	TRBV25-1	TRBJ2-5	-	TGTGCCAGCAGTGTGCCAGGGGCCGGCGGAGAGACCCAGTACTTC	CASSVPGAGGETQYF
many	TRBV28	TRBJ2-2	-	TGTGCCAGCAGTTTAGCCGGTAGCTACACCGGGGAGCTGTTTTTT	CASSLAGSYTGELFF
few	TRBV3-1	TRBJ1-2	-	TGTGCCAGCAGCCAACTAAGACAGAAGGGCTACACCTTC	CASSQLRQKGYTF
-	TRBV30	TRBJ1-5	-	TGTGCCTGGAGTGCCCATAGCAATCAGCCCCAGCATTTT	CAWSAHSNQPQHF
-	TRBV15	TRBJ1-1	-	TGTGCCACCAGCGGCGACAGGAGCTCACAGGGAGCTTTCTTT	CATSGDRSSQGAFF
-	TRBV5-1	TRBJ2-5	TRBD2	TGCGCCAGCAGCTTGGTTACAGCGGGGGAGACCCAGTACTTC	CASSLVTAGETQYF
few	TRBV10-2	TRBJ2-1	TRBD2	TGCGCCAGCAGTGATTCTAGCGGGGAGAGATACAATGAGCAGTTCTTC	CASSDSSGERYNEQFF
-	TRBV5-4	TRBJ2-1	-	TGTGCCAGCAGCTTGGCGGGTTCTCCCCTGAATGAGCAGTTCTTC	CASSLAGSPLNEQFF
few	TRBV6-1	TRBJ2-5	TRBD1	TGTGCCAGCAGAGAGACAGGGGTAGCATACACCCAGTACTTC	CASRETGVAYTQYF
many	TRBV12-3/TRBV12-4	TRBJ2-2	-	TGTGCCAGCAGGGCTGCCGGGACCGCCGGTGGCACCGGGGAGCTGTTTTTT	CASRAAGTAGGTGELFF
-	TRBV2	TRBJ1-5	TRBD1	TGTGCCAGCACCATTGACAGGGGAGATCTGCCCCAGCATTTT	CASTIDRGDLPQHF
-	TRBV5-1	TRBJ2-5	TRBD1	TGCGCCAGCAGCTTGTCGACAGGGCCGGGTCGAGAGACCCAGTACTTC	CASSLSTGPGRETQYF
few	TRBV7-2	TRBJ2-2	TRBD1	TGTGCCAGCAGCCAACGACAGGGCTTGAACACCGGGGAGCTGTTTTTT	CASSQRQGLNTGELFF
many	TRBV7-2	TRBJ2-3	TRBD2	TGTGCCAGCAGCCGAGCGGGGGGGGATTTGGATACGCAGTATTTT	CASSRAGGDLDTQYF
few	TRBV24-1	TRBJ2-5	TRBD1	TGTGCCACCAGTGACCCGAGGGGGCGGGAGACCCAGTACTTC	CATSDPRGRETQYF
-	TRBV11-2	TRBJ2-3	TRBD2	TGTGCCAGCAGCTTCTTAGCGGGGGCCCTATATAGCCCTAGCACAGATACGCAGTATTTT	CASSFLAGALYSPSTDTQYF
-	TRBV30	TRBJ2-2	-	TGTGCCTGGTTTAAACCCCTCTCGATCAGGGACGGTAACACCGGGGAGCTGTTTTTT	CAWFKPLSIRDGNTGELFF
many	TRBV15	TRBJ2-3	-	TGTGCCACCAGCAGAGAGGGGGATACGCAGTATTTT	CATSREGDTQYF
many	TRBV4-3	TRBJ2-3	-	TGCGCCAGCAGCCAACCGGGAACAGATACGCAGTATTTT	CASSQPGTDTQYF
-	TRBV4-1	TRBJ2-2	-	TGCGCCAGCAGCCAAGATCCATGGCCTAACACCGGGGAGCTGTTTTTT	CASSQDPWPNTGELFF
few	TRBV7-9	TRBJ2-5	TRBD2	TGTGCCAGCAGCACCTACCCGCGGGGGTTGCCCCGGACCCAGTACTTC	CASSTYPRGLPRTQYF
-	TRBV18	TRBJ2-4	TRBD1	TGTGCCAGCTCCACAGGGGATGGAAACATTCAGTACTTC	CASSTGDGNIQYF
-	TRBV7-8	TRBJ2-2	TRBD2	TGTGCCAGCAGCGAGACTAGCGGCGCGAACACCGGGGAGCTGTTTTTT	CASSETSGANTGELFF
-	TRBV5-6	TRBJ2-1	-	TGTGCCATCAGCTGGGGACTTTTCTGCACCTACAATGAGCAGTTCTTC	CAISWGLFCTYNEQFF
many	TRBV20-1	TRBJ2-4	-	TGCAGTGCGGCAGATTTAGCCAAAAACATTCAGTACTTC	CSAADLAKNIQYF
-	TRBV10-3	TRBJ2-1	-	TGTGCCATCAGTCCCGGGACACCAAATGAGCAGTTCTTC	CAISPGTPNEQFF
few	TRBV7-2	TRBJ2-7	-	TGTGCCAGCAGCGTACCCGGGACGGAAGCCTACGAGCAGTACTTC	CASSVPGTEAYEQYF
-	TRBV20-1	TRBJ1-1	TRBD1	TGCAGTGCCACCTTACAGGGGACTGGCACTGAAGCTTTCTTT	CSATLQGTGTEAFF
-	TRBV4-2	TRBJ2-3	-	TGTGCCAGCAGCCAAGATACCAGGGCGGGCGATACGCAGTATTTT	CASSQDTRAGDTQYF
few	TRBV7-9	TRBJ2-3	-	TGTGCCAGCAGCTTAGCCGACAGGCCTCACACAGATACGCAGTATTTT	CASSLADRPHTDTQYF
few	TRBV7-2	TRBJ1-4	-	TGTGCCAGCAGCTTAGTGGGCAGGGGTGCAACTAATGAAAAACTGTTTTTT	CASSLVGRGATNEKLFF
-	TRBV9	TRBJ2-1	-	TGTGCCAGCAGCGTCGCCGGGGACGGCTCCTACAATGAGCAGTTCTTC	CASSVAGDGSYNEQFF
-	TRBV6-1	TRBJ1-5	-	TGTGCCAGCAGTGAAGGATTGTGGGTAATCAATCAGCCCCAGCATTTT	CASSEGLWVINQPQHF
few	TRBV10-2	TRBJ2-5	TRBD2	TGCGCCAGCAGTAAGCGGGGAGTTAAAGAGACCCAGTACTTC	CASSKRGVKETQYF
few	TRBV25-1	TRBJ2-2	TRBD2	TGTGCCAGCAGTGAGGCGGGGGAGGCCGGGGAGCTGTTTTTT	CASSEAGEAGELFF
many	TRBV18	TRBJ2-2	-	TGTGCCAGCTCACCACTTGCCGGGGAGCTGTTTTTT	CASSPLAGELFF
-	TRBV19	TRBJ2-3	-	TGTGCCAGTAGTATTCCAGGGAGAGATACGCAGTATTTT	CASSIPGRDTQYF
many	TRBV27	TRBJ1-1	-	TGTGCCAGCAGTTTAGGGTCGAACACTGAAGCTTTCTTT	CASSLGSNTEAFF
-	TRBV20-1	TRBJ2-3	TRBD2	TGCTGTGCTGTTCCGGGACTAGCGGTGAGCACAGATACGCAGTATTTT	CCAVPGLAVSTDTQYF
few	TRBV7-2	TRBJ2-3	TRBD2	TGTGCCAGCAGCCCGATCGGTAGCGGGGCCACAGATACGCAGTATTTT	CASSPIGSGATDTQYF
few	TRBV7-6	TRBJ2-5	-	TGTGCCAGCAGCTTAGGAGGTCCAGGGCGGGGAGAGACCCAGTACTTC	CASSLGGPGRGETQYF
-	TRBV4-1	TRBJ2-7	-	TGCGCCAGCAGACGGACCTTTAATTTAAATCTTTACGAGCAGTACTTC	CASRRTFNLNLYEQYF
-	TRBV4-1	TRBJ2-5	TRBD1	TGCGCCAGCAGCCAAGAAGACAGGGGGACCGAGACCCAGTACTTC	CASSQEDRGTETQYF
few	TRBV3-1	TRBJ2-7	-	TGTGCCAGCAGCCAAGATGTGGCCGCGCGCCGGTACTTC	CASSQDVAARRYF
many	TRBV7-9	TRBJ2-1	TRBD1	TGTGCCAGCAGCCTGCGACAGGGGGCGGTCAATGAGCAGTTCTTC	CASSLRQGAVNEQFF